This TCR beta chain originates from a study of shared clonotypes between healthy human individuals. Background on the study: Each donor's CD8 memory used one plate, CD8 naive two, each CD4 subset three. Broader study findings: Only blood underwent sampling, and tissue repertoires likely differ. The naive CD4 repertoires of four donors were compared, and about 5% of clonotypes were shared.

Deletions cut 11 bases from V and 4 bases from J, with 12 bases between. CDR3 length: 12 amino acids. Per germline, CDR1 MNHEY and CDR2 SVGAGI. A note on this clone: The target antigen is unknown.

Replicate PCRs from sorted subsets contained about 0.2 ug DNA, which is 29,000 or so T cell genomes. This table comes from immunoSEQ multiplex PCR, and its TCRdb copy is limited to in-frame clones, with some not included. The sample yields some 2,500,000 clones, over 85% seen once. The sequence was collected from a man aged 18 to 30 in good health. Some clones in this sample may be carry-over from other donors' samples. Specimen: naive CD4+ T cells from PBMCs. Indicated subset: CD45RA+ positively selected. The chain has TRBV6-5 and TRBJ1-3; D remains unclear. The CDR3 sequence: CAARAVGNTIYF. The CDR3 DNA is TGTGCCGCGAGGGCGGTGGGAAACACCATATATTTT.